Ten or more counts support the clone carrying this TCR beta chain. Its specificity is not known. V lost 1 base and J lost 4; bases outside the gene matches: 4. CDR3 length: 15 amino acids. Germline CDR1 reads SGHTA; CDR2 reads FQGNSA. This sample stems from a study of T cell repertoires in cytomegalovirus infection. In the study overall: Public TCR beta signatures provided an indication of both CMV infection and a matching HLA type. General study points: CMV-specific TCR beta clonotypes restricted by HLA-C were the ones dominating the ex vivo response. Identification of carriers of CMV plus the relevant HLA was achieved through cumulative public TCR beta family frequency.

TCRdb re-derived calls from the reads in MiXCR, one entry per CDR3 protein. The sample contains about 440,000 distinct CDR3 sequences, about 33% of which appear only once. The receptor comes from a human donor in good health (CMV status not recorded). Some clones in this sample may be carry-over from other donors' samples. The rearrangement joins TRBV7-2 to TRBJ1-5; 7 nucleotides agree with TRBD1. The sequencing input was PBMCs. CDR3 in DNA: TGTGCCAGCAGCTTAGTTGGGACAGATAATCAGCCCCAGCATTTT. This codes for CASSLVGTDNQPQHF. Using reference TRBV7-2 and TRBJ1-5 for the parts outside the CDR3, the full variable domain is GAGVSQSPSNKVTEKGKDVELRCDPISGHTALYWYRQSLGQGLEFLIYFQGNSAPDKSGLPSDRFSAERTGGSVSTLTIQRTQQEDSAVYLCASSLVGTDNQPQHFGDGTRLSIL.